The clone carrying this TCR beta chain was counted between two and nine times. Its antigen is not identified. This entry is derived from a study of T-cell memory formation after mild COVID-19. Study background: TCR clusters were mostly donor specific.

Study-wide results and caveats: Contracting clones from day 15 to 85 showed balanced CD4/CD8; later expanders favored CD4+. The SARS-CoV-2 specificity of second-wave clones reaching peak at day 37 remained unverified.

MiXCR, applied by TCRdb to the 5' RACE reads, yields one record per CDR3 protein. The table has 450,000 to 700,000 distinct CDR3 sequences, about a sixth seen once. This CDR3 spans 14 amino acids. Trimming stripped 6 bases from V and 0 bases from J, with 10 bases between. Source material: PBMCs or a T cell subset sorted from them (not recorded which). This clonotype was obtained from an adult woman who had mild COVID-19 (a few samples of this study predate the infection). Cell type and time point are not known. The gene calls are TRBV12-3 or TRBV12-4 and TRBJ2-3; D is ambiguous. CDR3 nucleotide sequence: TGTGCCAGCAGAATCTCCCCTAGCACAGATACGCAGTATTTT. As protein: CASRISPSTDTQYF.